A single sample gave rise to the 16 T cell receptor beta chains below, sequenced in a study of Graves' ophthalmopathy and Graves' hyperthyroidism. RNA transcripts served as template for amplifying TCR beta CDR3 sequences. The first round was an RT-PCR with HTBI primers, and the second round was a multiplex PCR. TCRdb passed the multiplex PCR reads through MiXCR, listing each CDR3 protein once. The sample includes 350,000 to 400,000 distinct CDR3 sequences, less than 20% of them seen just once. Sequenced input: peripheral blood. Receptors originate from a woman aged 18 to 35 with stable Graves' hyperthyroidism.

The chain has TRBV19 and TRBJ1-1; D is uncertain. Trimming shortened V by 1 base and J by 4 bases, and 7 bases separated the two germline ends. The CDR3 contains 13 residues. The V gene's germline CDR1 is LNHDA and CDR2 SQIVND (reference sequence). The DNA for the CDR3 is TGTGCCAGTAGTATAGGGCAGACCACTGAAGCTTTCTTT. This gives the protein CASSIGQTTEAFF.

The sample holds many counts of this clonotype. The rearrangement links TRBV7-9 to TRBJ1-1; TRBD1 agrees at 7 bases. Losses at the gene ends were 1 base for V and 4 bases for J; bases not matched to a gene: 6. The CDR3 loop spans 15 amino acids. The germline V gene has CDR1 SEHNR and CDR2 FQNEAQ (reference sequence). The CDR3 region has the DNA TGTGCCAGCAGCTTAGAGGGGGCGCTTTCCACTGAAGCTTTCTTT. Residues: CASSLEGALSTEAFF.

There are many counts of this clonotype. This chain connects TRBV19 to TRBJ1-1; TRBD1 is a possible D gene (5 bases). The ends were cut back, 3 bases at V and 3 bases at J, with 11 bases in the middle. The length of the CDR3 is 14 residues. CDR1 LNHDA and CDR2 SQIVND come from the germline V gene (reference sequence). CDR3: CASSIPWDDTEAFF. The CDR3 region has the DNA TGTGCCAGTAGTATTCCTTGGGACGACACTGAAGCTTTCTTT.

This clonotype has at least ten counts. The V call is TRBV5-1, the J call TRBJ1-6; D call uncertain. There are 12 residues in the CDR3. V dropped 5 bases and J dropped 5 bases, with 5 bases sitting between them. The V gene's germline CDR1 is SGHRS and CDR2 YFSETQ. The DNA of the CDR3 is TGCGCCAGCAGTGGTAATAATTCACCCCTCCACTTT. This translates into CASSGNNSPLHF.

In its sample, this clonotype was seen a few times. The CDR3 reads CASSQVGRPGQYF. CDR3 sequence (DNA): TGTGCCAGCAGCCAGGTGGGACGGCCCGGGCAGTACTTC. The chain joins TRBV14 to TRBJ2-5; TRBD1 or TRBD2 may be the D gene (5 bases each). Trimming cost V 3 bases and J 11 bases, with 16 bases left between them. CDR1 and CDR2 (germline): SGHDN, FVKESK. This CDR3 spans 13 amino acids.

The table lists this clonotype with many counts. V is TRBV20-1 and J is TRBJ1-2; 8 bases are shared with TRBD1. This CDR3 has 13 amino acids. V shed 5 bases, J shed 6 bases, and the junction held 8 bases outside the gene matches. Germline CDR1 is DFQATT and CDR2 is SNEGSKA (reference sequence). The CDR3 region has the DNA TGCAGTGCTTTGACAGGGGCTGGGGATGGCTACACCTTC. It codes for CSALTGAGDGYTF.

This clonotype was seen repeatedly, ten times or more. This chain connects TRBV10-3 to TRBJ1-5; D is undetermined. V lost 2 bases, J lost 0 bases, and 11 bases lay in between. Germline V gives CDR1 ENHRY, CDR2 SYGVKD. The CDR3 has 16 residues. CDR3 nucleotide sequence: TGTGCCATCAGTGAGAATGGGCAGATTAGCAATCAGCCCCAGCATTTT. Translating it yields CAISENGQISNQPQHF.

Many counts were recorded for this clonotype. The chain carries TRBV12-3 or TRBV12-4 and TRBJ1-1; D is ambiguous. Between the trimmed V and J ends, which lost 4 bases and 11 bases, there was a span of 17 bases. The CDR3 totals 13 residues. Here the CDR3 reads CASSSNLFGVAFF. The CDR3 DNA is TGTGCCAGCAGTTCGAATCTCTTCGGGGTGGCTTTCTTT.

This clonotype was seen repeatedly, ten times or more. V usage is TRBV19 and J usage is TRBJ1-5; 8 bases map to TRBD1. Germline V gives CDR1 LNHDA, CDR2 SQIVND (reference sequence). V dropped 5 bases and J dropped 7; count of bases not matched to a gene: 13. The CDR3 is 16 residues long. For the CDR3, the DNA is TGTGCCAGTAGTCTGCCGCGACAGGGGTACTCCCAGCCCCAGCATTTT. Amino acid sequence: CASSLPRQGYSQPQHF.

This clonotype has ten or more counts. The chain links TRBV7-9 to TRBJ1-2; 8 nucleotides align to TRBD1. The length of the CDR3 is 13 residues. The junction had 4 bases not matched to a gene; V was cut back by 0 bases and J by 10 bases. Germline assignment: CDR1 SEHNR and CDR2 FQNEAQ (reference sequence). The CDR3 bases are TGTGCCAGCAGCTTAGCGACAGGGGATGACTACACCTTC. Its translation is CASSLATGDDYTF.

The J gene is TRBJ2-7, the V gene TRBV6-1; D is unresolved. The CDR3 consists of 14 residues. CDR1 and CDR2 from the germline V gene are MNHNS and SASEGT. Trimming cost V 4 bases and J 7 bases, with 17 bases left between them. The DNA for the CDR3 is TGTGCCAGCAGTGTCCTTTTCTACTTCTGGGAGCAGTACTTC. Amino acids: CASSVLFYFWEQYF.

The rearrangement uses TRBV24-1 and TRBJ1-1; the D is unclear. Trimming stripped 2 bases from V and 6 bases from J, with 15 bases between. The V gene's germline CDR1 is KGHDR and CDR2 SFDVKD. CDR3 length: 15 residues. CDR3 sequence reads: CATSDWAGVRSEAFF. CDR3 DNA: TGTGCCACCAGTGATTGGGCAGGTGTACGTTCTGAAGCTTTCTTT.

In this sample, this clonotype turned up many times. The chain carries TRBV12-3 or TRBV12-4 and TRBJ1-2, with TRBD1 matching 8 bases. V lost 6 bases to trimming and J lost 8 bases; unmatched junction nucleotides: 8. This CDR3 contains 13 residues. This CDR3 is CASSWTQGEGYTF. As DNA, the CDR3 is TGTGCCAGCAGCTGGACACAGGGGGAGGGCTACACCTTC.

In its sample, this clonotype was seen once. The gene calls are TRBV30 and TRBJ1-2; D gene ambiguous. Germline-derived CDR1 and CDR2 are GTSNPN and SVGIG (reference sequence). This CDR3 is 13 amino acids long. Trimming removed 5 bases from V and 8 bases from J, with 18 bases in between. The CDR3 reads CAWEANQEDGYTF. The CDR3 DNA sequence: TGTGCCTGGGAAGCTAATCAGGAAGACGGCTACACCTTC.

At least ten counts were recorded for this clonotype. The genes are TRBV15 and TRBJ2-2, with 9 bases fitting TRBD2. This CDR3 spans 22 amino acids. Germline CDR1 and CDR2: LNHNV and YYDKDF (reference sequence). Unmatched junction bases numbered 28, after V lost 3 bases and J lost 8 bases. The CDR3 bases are TGTGCCACCAGCAGTGGTCGATCCCTGGAACCCCAAGGGACTAGCATGGCAGGGGAGCTGTTTTTT. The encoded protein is CATSSGRSLEPQGTSMAGELFF.

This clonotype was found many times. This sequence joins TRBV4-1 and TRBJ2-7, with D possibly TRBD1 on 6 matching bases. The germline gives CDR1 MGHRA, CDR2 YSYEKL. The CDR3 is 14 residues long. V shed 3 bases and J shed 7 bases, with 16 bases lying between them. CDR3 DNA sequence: TGCGCCAGCAGCCAGGCATACAGGGTGAGGGAGCAGTACTTC. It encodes CASSQAYRVREQYF.